These 27 T cell receptor beta chains came from one sample sequenced in a study of blood T cell repertoires in COVID-19. Generated by immunoSEQ multiplex PCR, the TCRdb table keeps only in-frame clones and is missing some. The sample holds a few hundred thousand clones, roughly 90% seen once. Sequenced input: PBMCs or T cells enriched from blood (not recorded which). These receptors all stem from a woman between 40 and 50 years old who had recovered from COVID-19.

The rearrangement links TRBV27 to TRBJ1-6; possible D gene TRBD1, 6 bases. The CDR3 covers 16 residues. The V and J ends lost 6 bases and 8 bases respectively, with 20 bases between them. The germline V gene has CDR1 MNHEY and CDR2 SMNVEV (reference sequence). Here the CDR3 reads CASSLGQPRGHSPLHF. As DNA, the CDR3 is TGTGCCAGCAGCCTTGGACAGCCGCGTGGCCATTCACCCCTCCACTTT.

The chain links TRBV18 to TRBJ2-7; 10 bases map to TRBD2. V lost 5 bases to trimming and J lost 4 bases; unmatched junction nucleotides: 8. CDR1 is KGHSH, CDR2 LQKENI, per germline. This CDR3 has 15 residues. DNA of the CDR3: TGTGCCAGCTCAGTGGCTAGCGGGAGTCAGTACGAGCAGTACTTC. It encodes CASSVASGSQYEQYF.

This clone appeared a single time. Distinct nucleotide sequences in the sample also encode this CDR3. V usage is TRBV7-2 and J usage is TRBJ2-3; D unresolved. CDR3 size: 14 residues. Germline CDR1 and CDR2: SGHTA and FQGNSA. Trimming pared 1 base from V and 2 bases from J, leaving 7 bases between. The CDR3 DNA reads as TGTGCCAGCAGCTTAGTAGTAAACACAGATACGCAGTATTTT. Its translation is CASSLVVNTDTQYF.

The V and J genes are TRBV25-1 and TRBJ1-1; TRBD1 aligns across 8 bases. CDR3 size: 14 residues. J lost 2 bases, V lost 5 bases, and 4 bases had no gene match. CDR1 and CDR2 (germline): MGHDK, SYGVNS. The CDR3 sequence: CASSRTGLNTEAFF. The DNA for the CDR3 is TGTGCCAGCAGTCGGACAGGGCTCAACACTGAAGCTTTCTTT.

The gene calls are TRBV20-1 and TRBJ1-1; no definite D call. This CDR3 comprises 12 residues. The germline V and J ends were trimmed by 3 bases and 5 bases, with 10 bases remaining between them. From germline, CDR1 is DFQATT and CDR2 SNEGSKA (reference sequence). CDR3: CSASPSYTEAFF. Here the CDR3 DNA reads TGCAGTGCTAGTCCCTCCTATACTGAAGCTTTCTTT.

This clone has a handful of counts. The chain recombines TRBV7-9 with TRBJ2-1, with TRBD1 as a possible D gene (6 bases). Germline CDR1 and CDR2: SEHNR and FQNEAQ (reference sequence). The CDR3 length is 16 residues. Trimming stripped 3 bases from V and 1 base from J, with 13 bases between. The CDR3 region is CASSLTGSASYNEQFF. The CDR3 DNA sequence: TGTGCCAGCAGCTTGACAGGCTCCGCGTCCTACAATGAGCAGTTCTTC.

The chain employs TRBV5-1 and TRBJ2-1; perhaps TRBD1 as D (6 bases). The CDR3 consists of 15 residues. Germline V CDR1 and CDR2: SGHRS, YFSETQ. Trimming cost V 1 base and J 0 bases, with 8 bases left between them. As DNA, the CDR3 is TGCGCCAGCAGCTTGCTGGACAGCTCCTACAATGAGCAGTTCTTC. Translation gives CASSLLDSSYNEQFF.

About this clone: Other DNA sequences in this specimen translate into the identical CDR3. The chain is built from TRBV5-1 and TRBJ2-5, with D maybe TRBD1 (6 bases). Looked up from germline, CDR1 is SGHRS and CDR2 is YFSETQ. The ends were cut back, 3 bases at V and 3 bases at J, with 9 bases in the middle. This CDR3 is 13 amino acids long. In nucleotides, the CDR3 is TGCGCCAGCAGCTCAACAGGGAAAGAGACCCAGTACTTC. It is translated as CASSSTGKETQYF.

The chain employs TRBV11-3 and TRBJ2-1, with TRBD1 matching over 9 bases. The junction had 3 bases not matched to a gene; V was cut back by 0 bases and J by 6 bases. Germline V gene data show CDR1 as SGHNT and CDR2 as YENEEA. The CDR3 totals 15 residues. CDR3 protein: CASSLDRTGVNEQFF. The CDR3, as DNA: TGTGCCAGCAGCTTAGATCGGACAGGGGTCAATGAGCAGTTCTTC.

There are a few counts of this clone. The CDR3 loop is CSVGTGATEAFF. CDR3 bases: TGCAGCGTTGGGACAGGGGCCACTGAAGCTTTCTTT. This chain joins TRBV29-1 and TRBJ1-1, with 9 bases fitting TRBD1. In germline, CDR1 is SQVTM, CDR2 ANQGSEA. Losses at the gene ends were 4 bases for V and 4 bases for J; bases not matched to a gene: 1. The CDR3 is 12 residues long. Looking up the rest from reference TRBV29-1 and TRBJ1-1 gives the full variable domain: SAVISQKPSRDICQRGTSLTIQCQVDSQVTMMFWYRQQPGQSLTLIATANQGSEATYESGFVIDKFPISRPNLTFSTLTVSNMSPEDSSIYLCSVGTGATEAFFGQGTRLTVV.

The J gene is TRBJ2-1, the V gene TRBV4-3; D may be TRBD2 (5 bases). The V and J ends lost 5 bases and 7 bases respectively, with 21 bases between them. The CDR3 runs 16 residues. Germline CDR1 LGHNA, CDR2 YSLEER. CDR3 nucleotides: TGCGCCAGCAGCTCCTGGTCCGCTAGCCTGATGAATGAGCAGTTCTTC. It encodes CASSSWSASLMNEQFF.

The V gene is TRBV5-4, the J gene TRBJ2-3; a weak D match, TRBD2 (5 bases). Between the trimmed V and J ends, which lost 4 bases and 5 bases, there was a span of 14 bases. The CDR3 consists of 14 residues. CDR1 and CDR2 (germline): SGHNT, YYREEE (reference sequence). The CDR3 protein is CASSPRTGRDTQYF. The CDR3 DNA reads TGTGCCAGCAGCCCCAGGACGGGGAGAGATACGCAGTATTTT.

The V and J genes are TRBV29-1 and TRBJ2-1; 7 bases fit TRBD2. The V gene's germline CDR1 is SQVTM and CDR2 ANQGSEA. The CDR3 has 12 residues. V gave up 6 bases and J gave up 8 bases; unmatched junction bases: 7. CDR3 sequence: CSVATSSYEQFF. The CDR3 coding sequence is TGCAGCGTAGCGACTAGCTCATATGAGCAGTTCTTC.

This rearrangement joins TRBV6-5 to TRBJ2-7; D is perhaps TRBD1 (6 bases). CDR1 is MNHEY and CDR2 is SVGAGI in the germline V gene. V lost 5 bases, J lost 3 bases, and 14 bases lay in between. The CDR3 consists of 14 residues. CDR3 sequence (DNA): TGTGCCAGCAGTCAACTAGGGGGTGACTACGAGCAGTACTTC. It yields the protein CASSQLGGDYEQYF.

This chain links TRBV10-3 with TRBJ2-1, with a weak D call TRBD2 (6 bases). Germline assignment: CDR1 ENHRY and CDR2 SYGVKD. Trimming shortened V by 3 bases and J by 4 bases, and 22 bases separated the two germline ends. The CDR3 is made up of 18 amino acids. Here the CDR3 reads CAISDGTGLTLLYNEQFF. For the CDR3, the DNA is TGTGCCATCAGTGATGGGACTGGACTCACCTTATTATACAATGAGCAGTTCTTC.

The chain couples TRBV6-5 to TRBJ1-2; D gene unclear. V gave up 0 bases and J gave up 3 bases, with 8 bases separating them. The CDR3 runs 14 residues. Germline CDR1 MNHEY, CDR2 SVGAGI. The CDR3 coding sequence is TGTGCCAGCAGTTACTCCCCGCAGTACTATGGCTACACCTTC. It specifies CASSYSPQYYGYTF.

In its sample, this clone was seen once. The chain joins TRBV6-1 to TRBJ1-3; D not resolved. This CDR3 is built from 15 residues. The V end lost 2 bases, the J end lost 3 bases, and 11 bases lay between the germline ends. Germline V gives CDR1 MNHNS, CDR2 SASEGT. The CDR3 DNA sequence: TGTGCCAGCAGTGAAAGTGCGGTGGGTGGAAACACCATATATTTT. It encodes CASSESAVGGNTIYF.

The CDR3 bases are TGTGCCAGCAGCCGCCGGGGAGAAAGCACAGATACGCAGTATTTT. It yields the protein CASSRRGESTDTQYF. The rearrangement joins TRBV9 to TRBJ2-3, with a possible D match to TRBD2 (5 bases). Germline V gene data show CDR1 as SGDLS and CDR2 as YYNGEE. The CDR3 runs to 15 residues. V lost 4 bases to trimming and J lost 0 bases, with 12 bases between them.

The chain recombines TRBV10-1 with TRBJ2-2; D not resolved. Looked up from germline, CDR1 is WNHNN and CDR2 is SYGVQD (reference sequence). V was shortened by 0 bases and J by 0 bases, with 8 bases between the two germline ends. The length of the CDR3 is 16 residues. The CDR3 DNA reads TGCGCCAGCAGTGAGTCGAGAGCGCCGAACACCGGGGAGCTGTTTTTT. Translating gives CASSESRAPNTGELFF.

The V call is TRBV11-2, the J call TRBJ2-2; TRBD2 might be the D (6 bases). This CDR3 is built from 15 residues. V was pared by 7 bases and J by 0 bases, with 12 bases between. Germline V gives CDR1 SGHAT, CDR2 FQNNGV. DNA of the CDR3: TGTGCCAGCACCCCCGGGAGTTCGAACACCGGGGAGCTGTTTTTT. Translation: CASTPGSSNTGELFF.

The V and J genes are TRBV19 and TRBJ2-6; 11 positions agree with TRBD1. This CDR3 is built from 18 residues. Germline V lookup: CDR1 LNHDA, CDR2 SQIVND (reference sequence). V trimming: 2 bases; J trimming: 0 bases; junction bases outside the gene matches: 3. The CDR3 region is CASSIRDRGTSGANVLTF. CDR3 in DNA: TGTGCCAGTAGTATACGGGACAGGGGGACCTCTGGGGCCAACGTCCTGACTTTC.

This clone has just one count. This CDR3 reads CASSTGTDNSPLHF. CDR3 in DNA: TGTGCCAGTAGTACCGGGACAGATAATTCACCCCTCCACTTT. The rearrangement joins TRBV19 to TRBJ1-6, with 7 nucleotides matching TRBD1. The germline V gene has CDR1 LNHDA and CDR2 SQIVND (reference sequence). V shed 4 bases and J 5 bases; nucleotides not matched to a gene: 2. The CDR3 sequence is 14 residues long.

V gene TRBV19 combines with J gene TRBJ1-3; 9 bases are shared with TRBD1. Germline V gene sequence: CDR1 LNHDA, CDR2 SQIVND (reference sequence). The length of the CDR3 is 16 residues. Trimming at V came to 8 bases and at J to 0 bases, leaving 8 bases not matched to a gene. The CDR3 region has the DNA TGTGCCAGTGGTAACAGGGGGCTGAGCTCTGGAAACACCATATATTTT. This codes for CASGNRGLSSGNTIYF.

The V gene is TRBV27, the J gene TRBJ2-3; D is ambiguous. The germline gives CDR1 MNHEY, CDR2 SMNVEV (reference sequence). The V end was cut by 7 bases, the J end by 1 base, with 15 bases between. CDR3 length: 15 residues. CDR3 nucleotide sequence: TGTGCCAGCATGAGGCCGGATCTTGGCACAGATACGCAGTATTTT. Translated, it gives CASMRPDLGTDTQYF.

This clone came up once. V gene TRBV6-2 or TRBV6-3 combines with J gene TRBJ1-1; TRBD1 matches at 9 bases. The length of the CDR3 is 16 residues. Germline CDR1 reads MNHEY; CDR2 reads SVGEGT. V lost 2 bases to trimming and J lost 1 base; unmatched junction nucleotides: 5. CDR3 sequence: CASSYNRGQGNTEAFF. In DNA form, the CDR3 reads TGTGCCAGCAGTTACAACAGGGGGCAAGGGAACACTGAAGCTTTCTTT.

V gene TRBV12-3 or TRBV12-4 combines with J gene TRBJ2-5; 10 bases match TRBD1. Germline trimming cut 10 bases from V and 4 bases from J; bases unmatched to any gene: 6. There are 13 residues in the CDR3. The CDR3 region is CAIRQGAGETQYF. CDR3 nucleotides: TGTGCCATTCGACAGGGGGCGGGAGAGACCCAGTACTTC.

The gene calls are TRBV6-5 and TRBJ1-3; D unclear. CDR1 is MNHEY, CDR2 SVGAGI, per germline. Trimming removed 7 bases from V and 0 bases from J, with 10 bases in between. CDR3 length equals 14 residues. The CDR3 DNA sequence: TGTGCCAGCAAAAACAGTCTCTCTGGAAACACCATATATTTT. As protein: CASKNSLSGNTIYF.